This TCR beta chain was recovered during a study of response to subunit inactivated influenza vaccine. The study's findings and limits: Authors suggested few new T cells are recruited by each seasonal influenza vaccination.

TCRdb re-derived calls from the RT-PCR reads in MiXCR, one entry per CDR3 protein. The table lists about 830,000 distinct CDR3 sequences, approximately 17% of them singletons. The CDR3 totals 12 residues. The V and J ends lost 0 bases and 6 bases respectively, with 5 bases between them. Per the germline V gene, CDR1 is DFQATT and CDR2 is SNEGSKA (reference sequence). As for this clonotype: No antigen is known for it.

The source of this sequence is a man between 50 and 59 years old who received an inactivated influenza vaccine. The V gene is TRBV20-1, the J gene TRBJ2-2; no clear D gene. This specimen consisted of PBMCs from blood, obtained 5 days after vaccination. CDR3: CSARDQPGELFF. The CDR3 DNA follows: TGCAGTGCTAGAGATCAGCCCGGGGAGCTGTTTTTT.